The source of this T cell receptor (beta chain) is a study of OX40 agonist ivuxolimab in advanced cancers. The wider study: Ivuxolimab, an antibody acting as an agonist of OX40 (CD134), was used to treat patients. Every 2 weeks, patients got intravenous ivuxolimab at one of six dose levels (0.01-10 mg/kg).

This CDR3 has 13 residues. Trimming shortened V by 1 base and J by 3 bases, and 6 bases separated the two germline ends. Germline V CDR1 and CDR2: SGHAT, FQNNGV. Here immunoSEQ multiplex PCR was the method, and the copy in TCRdb shows in-frame clones only, minus some. The data contain 98,000 or so clones, 91% of them singletons. The gene calls are TRBV11-2 and TRBJ2-5; unclear D gene. This sequence was found in an adult with an advanced solid tumor such as melanoma, head and neck, liver or kidney cancer. Sequencing used CD4+ or CD8+ T cells sorted from blood, obtained in a trial of the OX40 agonist ivuxolimab. CDR3 sequence (DNA): TGTGCCAGCAGCTTAGCGGCCGAAGAGACCCAGTACTTC. As protein: CASSLAAEETQYF.